These 4 T cell receptor beta chains were sequenced from one sample in a study of tumor and adjacent non-tumor tissue in lung cancer. Three rounds of nested PCR, following a modified ARM-PCR protocol, produced the TCRbeta library. TCRdb passed the multiplex PCR reads through MiXCR, listing each CDR3 protein once. This sample has around 66,000 distinct CDR3 sequences, with 55% to 85% found just once. The template was RNA from unsorted bulk tissue. Sequencing used lung tumor tissue. The receptor source for this set is a man in his sixties with non-small cell lung cancer.

For this clonotype: Given the absence of the conserved phenylalanine or tryptophan at the CDR3 end, a read error is likely. The rearrangement links TRBV29-1 to TRBJ2-2; D tentatively reads TRBD1 or TRBD2 (5 bases each). The CDR3 runs to 12 residues. Germline V gene data show CDR1 as SQVTM and CDR2 as ANQGSEA. In DNA, the CDR3 is TGCAGCGTTGAGAGGGGCACCAGGGAGCTGTTTATT. Translated: CSVERGTRELFI.

Concerning this clonotype: Relative to the germline gene, one junction end is altered; a read error may explain this. The J gene is TRBJ1-5, the V gene TRBV6-2 or TRBV6-3, with D possibly being TRBD1 (5 bases). CDR1 is MNHEY, CDR2 SVGEGT, per germline. The length of the CDR3 is 15 residues. CDR3 protein: CASSSRRVMVQPQHF. The CDR3 DNA is TGTGCCAGCAGTTCGCGCAGGGTGATGGTGCAGCCACAGCATTTT.

V gene TRBV20-1 combines with J gene TRBJ2-3, with D possibly being TRBD2 (6 bases). V was cut by 2 bases and J by 6 bases, with 24 bases left in between. The CDR3 contains 17 residues. Germline values: CDR1 DFQATT, CDR2 SNEGSKA (reference sequence). This chain's CDR3 is CSARNPMGSGLCDTQYF. The CDR3 coding sequence is TGCAGTGCTAGAAATCCGATGGGCAGCGGGCTGTGTGATACGCAGTATTTT.

J is TRBJ2-2 and V is TRBV5-6, with D possibly called TRBD1 or TRBD2 (5 bases each). Trimming took off 3 bases at V and 0 bases at J, with 21 bases between the two ends. In germline, CDR1 is SGHDT, CDR2 YYEEEE. The CDR3 covers 19 residues. The CDR3 spells CASSSPYRGRVANTGELFF. CDR3 bases: TGTGCCAGCAGCTCGCCCTACCGGGGCAGGGTTGCGAACACCGGGGAGCTGTTTTTT. Combining the CDR3 with reference TRBV5-6 and TRBJ2-2 gives the whole variable domain DAGVTQSPTHLIKTRGQQVTLRCSPKSGHDTVSWYQQALGQGPQFIFQYYEEEERQRGNFPDRFSGHQFPNYSSELNVNALLLGDSALYLCASSSPYRGRVANTGELFFGEGSRLTVL.